The rows below give T cell receptor beta chains drawn from one sample of a study of cytomegalovirus exposure and HLA in healthy donors. Sequenced by immunoSEQ multiplex PCR; TCRdb stores in-frame clones only, minus some. The sample comprises over 150,000 clones, less than 80% of which are singletons, and 4.3% rests with the top ten. The sample comprised PBMCs. These receptors were collected from a man aged 35-49 years in good health and CMV-seronegative. Each CDR3 is given with its conserved first and last residue. D genes are given only for firm matches. Rows may omit the clone size; those that give it use once, few, many or a size class.

d_call clone_size j_call v_call cdr3_aa cdr3_nt
NA NA TRBJ2-5 TRBV7-9 CASSSLGAGAQETQYF TGTGCCAGCAGCTCCTTGGGGGCAGGCGCTCAGGAGACCCAGTACTTC
TRBD1 NA TRBJ2-3 TRBV11-2 CASSFLTGGAADTQYF TGTGCCAGCAGCTTCCTCACAGGGGGCGCGGCAGATACGCAGTATTTT
NA NA TRBJ1-6 TRBV2 CASSEGSGGSPLHF TGTGCCAGCAGTGAAGGAAGCGGAGGTTCACCCCTCCACTTT
TRBD1 NA TRBJ2-2 TRBV30 CAWSARDRETGELFF TGTGCCTGGAGTGCCCGGGACAGGGAGACCGGGGAGCTGTTTTTT
NA few TRBJ1-2 TRBV5-4 CASSLRNYGYTF TGTGCCAGCAGCTTGCGGAACTATGGCTACACCTTC
NA NA TRBJ1-2 TRBV7-9 CASSPWGGQGGYTF TGTGCCAGCAGCCCCTGGGGGGGGCAGGGAGGCTACACCTTC
NA NA TRBJ2-2 TRBV6-5 CASRGQGTGELFF TGTGCCAGCAGGGGCCAAGGCACCGGGGAGCTGTTTTTT
NA few TRBJ2-3 TRBV19 CASRQSGDTQYF TGTGCCAGTAGGCAGTCGGGAGATACGCAGTATTTT
NA once TRBJ1-1 TRBV6-5 CASSSPGPQGGGAFF TGTGCTAGCAGTTCTCCGGGACCTCAAGGGGGTGGAGCTTTCTTT
TRBD1 NA TRBJ1-6 TRBV7-9 CASSSSGTAGGSPLHF TGTGCCAGCAGCTCCTCCGGGACAGCGGGGGGTTCACCCCTCCACTTT
NA NA TRBJ2-7 TRBV4-2 CASSQASRGEQYF TGTGCCAGCAGCCAGGCAAGCAGGGGAGAGCAGTACTTC
NA few TRBJ2-6 TRBV19 CASSIDLGGSGANVLTF TGTGCCAGTAGTATAGATCTGGGGGGCTCTGGGGCCAACGTCCTGACTTTC
NA NA TRBJ2-1 TRBV4-3 CASSQETGRGEQFF TGCGCCAGCAGCCAAGAGACAGGTCGGGGTGAGCAGTTCTTC
TRBD2 NA TRBJ2-3 TRBV5-6 CASSLGGTITDTQYF TGTGCCAGCAGCTTGGGTGGGACTATCACAGATACGCAGTATTTT
NA NA TRBJ2-5 TRBV5-1 CASSSDSLMSQYF TGCGCCAGCAGCTCGGACAGTTTGATGTCCCAGTACTTC
TRBD2 once TRBJ2-3 TRBV4-2 CASSRGTSGMVADTQYF TGTGCCAGCAGCCGGGGGACTAGCGGAATGGTAGCAGATACGCAGTATTTT
TRBD2 NA TRBJ2-3 TRBV10-1 CASSVAGRNSTDTQYF TGCGCCAGCAGCGTAGCGGGGAGAAATAGCACAGATACGCAGTATTTT